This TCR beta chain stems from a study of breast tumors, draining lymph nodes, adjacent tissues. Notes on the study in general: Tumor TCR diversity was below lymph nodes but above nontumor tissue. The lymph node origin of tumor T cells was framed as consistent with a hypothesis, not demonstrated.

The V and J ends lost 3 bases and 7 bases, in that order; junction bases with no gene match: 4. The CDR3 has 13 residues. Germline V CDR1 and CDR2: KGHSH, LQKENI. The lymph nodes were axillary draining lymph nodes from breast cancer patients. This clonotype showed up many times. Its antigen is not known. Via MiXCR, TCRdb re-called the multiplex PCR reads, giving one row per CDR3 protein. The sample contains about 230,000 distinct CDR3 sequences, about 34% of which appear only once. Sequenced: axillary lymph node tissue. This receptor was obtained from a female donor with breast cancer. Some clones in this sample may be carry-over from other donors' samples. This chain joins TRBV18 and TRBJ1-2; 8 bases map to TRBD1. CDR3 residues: CASSPGQGSGYTF. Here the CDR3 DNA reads TGTGCCAGCTCACCCGGACAGGGTTCTGGCTACACCTTC.